This section outlines one T cell receptor beta chain sequence together with its context. Its antigen specificity is not known. Here the CDR3 omits its conserved ending phenylalanine or tryptophan, so a read error is the likely source. The DNA is left out, because the CDR3 cannot be placed on it with certainty; the CDR3 is given as TCRdb lists it. CDR1 MNHNY and CDR2 SVGAGI are derived from the germline V gene (reference sequence). The length of the CDR3 is 14 amino acids, counting both ends. The source of the sample is a study of tumor-infiltrating lymphocytes in oesophageal squamous cell carcinoma (dated by TCRdb to 2015 to 2016). The method behind the library was PCR. For sequencing, an Illumina HiSeq 2000 was employed. The public reads were quality trimmed at Q25 with fastp and then assembled into clones with MiXCR by TCRdb, keeping productive beta chains. Each record represents a unique CDR3 protein, reported with the most common genes and DNA among its rows. Across this sample there are roughly 6,300 distinct CDR3 sequences, with 12% to 15% seen only once. More than 20% of the sample rests with the top ten.

Sequencing was done on a sample of normal esophageal tissue next to the tumor. This receptor was identified in a male donor with esophageal squamous cell carcinoma. The V gene is TRBV6-6 and the J gene is TRBJ2-7; TRBD2 is the table's D call, not checked against the DNA. The CDR3 is CASSYSGDGYTFGS.